This TCR beta chain was documented in a study of human thymus T cells. Repertoires were generated with immunoSEQ multiplex PCR, while TCRdb's copy carries only in-frame clones and drops some. The table has tens of thousands of clones, around 94% seen once. V was cut by 5 bases and J by 5 bases, with 4 bases left in between. CDR1 and CDR2 (germline): MDHEN, SYDVKM. The CDR3 is 11 amino acids. The chain combines TRBV28 with TRBJ2-1; D gene uncertain. The TCR sequence derives from a boy in the first two years of life with a congenital heart defect but otherwise immunologically healthy. The specimen was blood. CDR3 loop: CASSPDNEQFF. The CDR3 nucleotides are TGTGCCAGCAGTCCAGACAATGAGCAGTTCTTC.